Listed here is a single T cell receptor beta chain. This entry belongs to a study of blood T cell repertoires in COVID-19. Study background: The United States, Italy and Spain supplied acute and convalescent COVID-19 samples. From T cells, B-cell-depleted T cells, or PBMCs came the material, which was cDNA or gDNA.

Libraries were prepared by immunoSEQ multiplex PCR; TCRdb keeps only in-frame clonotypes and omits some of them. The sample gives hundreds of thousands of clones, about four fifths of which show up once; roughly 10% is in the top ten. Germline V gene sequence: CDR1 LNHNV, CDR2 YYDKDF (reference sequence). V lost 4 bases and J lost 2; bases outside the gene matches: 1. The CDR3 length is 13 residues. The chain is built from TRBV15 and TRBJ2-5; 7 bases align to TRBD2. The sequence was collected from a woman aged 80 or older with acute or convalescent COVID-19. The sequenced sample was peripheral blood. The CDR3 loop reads CATSIGGQETQYF. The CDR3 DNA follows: TGTGCCACCAGCATCGGGGGGCAAGAGACCCAGTACTTC.